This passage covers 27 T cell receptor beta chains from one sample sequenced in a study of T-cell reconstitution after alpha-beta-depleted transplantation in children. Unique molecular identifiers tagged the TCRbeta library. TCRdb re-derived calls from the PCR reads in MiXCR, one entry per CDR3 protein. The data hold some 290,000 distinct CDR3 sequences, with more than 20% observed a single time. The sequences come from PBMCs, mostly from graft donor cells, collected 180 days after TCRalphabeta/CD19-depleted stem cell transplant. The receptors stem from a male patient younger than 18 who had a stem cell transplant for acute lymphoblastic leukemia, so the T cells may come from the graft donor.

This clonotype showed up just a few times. The CDR3 loop reads CASSYSSGHGQPQHF. Written as DNA, the CDR3 is TGTGCCAGCAGTTACTCGTCGGGACATGGTCAGCCCCAGCATTTT. The chain has TRBV6-5 and TRBJ1-5; perhaps TRBD1 as D (6 bases). Germline V lookup: CDR1 MNHEY, CDR2 SVGAGI. V lost 0 bases, J lost 6 bases, and 12 bases lay in between. The CDR3 is 15 residues long.

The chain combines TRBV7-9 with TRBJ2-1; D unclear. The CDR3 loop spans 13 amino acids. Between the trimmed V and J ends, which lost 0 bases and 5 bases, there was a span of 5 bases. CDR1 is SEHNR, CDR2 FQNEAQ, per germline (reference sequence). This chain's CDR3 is CASSLALDNEQFF. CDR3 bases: TGTGCCAGCAGCTTAGCGCTCGACAATGAGCAGTTCTTC. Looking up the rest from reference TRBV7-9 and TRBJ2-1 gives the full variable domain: DTGVSQNPRHKITKRGQNVTFRCDPISEHNRLYWYRQTLGQGPEFLTYFQNEAQLEKSRLLSDRFSAERPKGSFSTLEIQRTEQGDSAMYLCASSLALDNEQFFGPGTRLTVL.

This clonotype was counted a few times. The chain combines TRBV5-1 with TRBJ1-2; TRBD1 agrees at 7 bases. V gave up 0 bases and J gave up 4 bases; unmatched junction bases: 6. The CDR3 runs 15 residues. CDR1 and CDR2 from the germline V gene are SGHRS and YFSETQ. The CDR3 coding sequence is TGCGCCAGCAGCTTGGAGTCGGCAGGGGGCTATGGCTACACCTTC. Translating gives CASSLESAGGYGYTF.

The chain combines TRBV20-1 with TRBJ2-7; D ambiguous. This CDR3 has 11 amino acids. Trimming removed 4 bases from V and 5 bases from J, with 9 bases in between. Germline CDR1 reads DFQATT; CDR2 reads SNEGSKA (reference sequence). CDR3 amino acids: CSAIGPNEQYF. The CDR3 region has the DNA TGCAGTGCTATCGGTCCCAACGAGCAGTACTTC.

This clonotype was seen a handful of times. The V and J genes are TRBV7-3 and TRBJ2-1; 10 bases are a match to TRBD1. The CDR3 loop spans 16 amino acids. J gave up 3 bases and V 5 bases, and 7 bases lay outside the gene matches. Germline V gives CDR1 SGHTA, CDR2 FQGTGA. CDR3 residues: CASSPRDRGGYNEQFF. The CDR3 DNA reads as TGTGCCAGCAGCCCCCGGGACAGGGGAGGCTACAATGAGCAGTTCTTC.

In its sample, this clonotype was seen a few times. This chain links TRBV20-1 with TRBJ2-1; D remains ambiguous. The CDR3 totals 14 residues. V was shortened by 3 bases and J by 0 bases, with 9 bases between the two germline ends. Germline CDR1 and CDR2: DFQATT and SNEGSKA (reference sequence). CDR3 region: CSASAASSYNEQFF. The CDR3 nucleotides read TGCAGTGCTAGTGCCGCTAGCTCCTACAATGAGCAGTTCTTC.

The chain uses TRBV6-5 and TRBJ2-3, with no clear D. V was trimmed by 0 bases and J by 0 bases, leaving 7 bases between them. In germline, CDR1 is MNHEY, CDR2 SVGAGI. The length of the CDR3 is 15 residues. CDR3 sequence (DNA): TGTGCCAGCAGTTACTCCCGCGCTAGCACAGATACGCAGTATTTT. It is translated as CASSYSRASTDTQYF.

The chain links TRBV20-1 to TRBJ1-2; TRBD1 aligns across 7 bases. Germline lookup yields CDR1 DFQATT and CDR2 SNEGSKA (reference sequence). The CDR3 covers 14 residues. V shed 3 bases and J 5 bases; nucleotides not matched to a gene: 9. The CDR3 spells CSASRGGSLYGYTF. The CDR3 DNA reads TGCAGTGCTAGTCGAGGGGGCAGTCTGTATGGCTACACCTTC.

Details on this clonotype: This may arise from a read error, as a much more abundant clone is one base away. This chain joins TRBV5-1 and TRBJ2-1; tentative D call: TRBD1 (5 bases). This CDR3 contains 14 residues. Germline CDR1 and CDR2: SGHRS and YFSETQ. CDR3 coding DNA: TGCGCCAGCTGCTTGAGGAAGGGGTTCAATGAGCAGTTCTTC. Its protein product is CASCLRKGFNEQFF.

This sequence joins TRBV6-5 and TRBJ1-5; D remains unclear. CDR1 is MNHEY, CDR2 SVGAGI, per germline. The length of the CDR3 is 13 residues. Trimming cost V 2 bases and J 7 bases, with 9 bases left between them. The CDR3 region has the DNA TGTGCCAGCAGTTACGCCGGGAACCAGCCCCAGCATTTT. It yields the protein CASSYAGNQPQHF.

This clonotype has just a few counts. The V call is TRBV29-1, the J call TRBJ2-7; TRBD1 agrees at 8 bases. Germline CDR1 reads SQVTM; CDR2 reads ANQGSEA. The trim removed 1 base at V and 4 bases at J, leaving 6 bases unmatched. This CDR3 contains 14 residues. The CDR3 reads CSVEGATGEYEQYF. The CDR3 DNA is TGCAGCGTTGAAGGAGCGACAGGGGAGTACGAGCAGTACTTC.

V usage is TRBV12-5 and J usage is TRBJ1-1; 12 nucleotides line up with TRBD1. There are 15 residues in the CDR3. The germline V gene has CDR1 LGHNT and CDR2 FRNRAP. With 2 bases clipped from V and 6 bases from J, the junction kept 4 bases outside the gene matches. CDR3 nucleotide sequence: TGTGCTAGTGGTTTGTCCGGGACAGGGGGCTCTGAAGCTTTCTTT. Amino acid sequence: CASGLSGTGGSEAFF.

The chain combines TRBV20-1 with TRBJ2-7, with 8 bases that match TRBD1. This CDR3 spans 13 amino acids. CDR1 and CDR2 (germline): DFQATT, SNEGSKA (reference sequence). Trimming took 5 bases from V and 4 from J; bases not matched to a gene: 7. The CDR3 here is CSALDRAWYEQYF. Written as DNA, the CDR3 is TGCAGTGCTCTGGACAGGGCGTGGTACGAGCAGTACTTC.

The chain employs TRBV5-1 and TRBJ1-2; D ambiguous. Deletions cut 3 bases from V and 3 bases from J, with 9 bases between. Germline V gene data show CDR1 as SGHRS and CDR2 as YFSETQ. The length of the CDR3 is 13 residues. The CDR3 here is CASSSGPYYGYTF. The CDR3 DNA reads TGCGCCAGCAGCTCCGGGCCGTACTATGGCTACACCTTC.

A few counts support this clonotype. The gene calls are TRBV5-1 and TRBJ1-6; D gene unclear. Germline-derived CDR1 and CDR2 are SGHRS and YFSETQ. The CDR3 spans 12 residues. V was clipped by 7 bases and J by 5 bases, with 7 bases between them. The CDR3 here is CASRWDNSPLHF. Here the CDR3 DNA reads TGCGCCAGCCGGTGGGATAATTCACCCCTCCACTTT.

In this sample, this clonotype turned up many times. CDR3 region: CASSLYLAEQFF. The CDR3 region has the DNA TGTGCCAGCAGCCTCTACTTAGCGGAGCAGTTCTTC. This chain joins TRBV7-2 and TRBJ2-1; perhaps TRBD2 as D (5 bases). This CDR3 is built from 12 residues. Trimming left V 5 bases short and J 10 bases short, with 12 bases between. Germline V gene sequence: CDR1 SGHTA, CDR2 FQGNSA.

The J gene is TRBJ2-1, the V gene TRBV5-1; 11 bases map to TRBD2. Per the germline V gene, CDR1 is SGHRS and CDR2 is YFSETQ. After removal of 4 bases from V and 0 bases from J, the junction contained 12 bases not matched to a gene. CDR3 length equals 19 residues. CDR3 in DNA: TGCGCCAGCAGCCGCCCAGCTAGCGGGAGGACCTTCTCCTACAATGAGCAGTTCTTC. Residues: CASSRPASGRTFSYNEQFF.

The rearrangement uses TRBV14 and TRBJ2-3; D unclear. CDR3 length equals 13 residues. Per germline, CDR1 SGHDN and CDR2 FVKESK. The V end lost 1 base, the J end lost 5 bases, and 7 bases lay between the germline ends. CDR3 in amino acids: CASSQGLGDTQYF. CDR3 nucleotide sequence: TGTGCCAGCAGCCAAGGCTTGGGAGATACGCAGTATTTT.

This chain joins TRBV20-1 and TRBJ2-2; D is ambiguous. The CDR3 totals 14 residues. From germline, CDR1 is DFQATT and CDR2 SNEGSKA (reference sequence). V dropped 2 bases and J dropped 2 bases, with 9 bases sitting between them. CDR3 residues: CSARKETNTGELFF. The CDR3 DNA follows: TGCAGTGCTAGAAAGGAAACAAACACCGGGGAGCTGTTTTTT.

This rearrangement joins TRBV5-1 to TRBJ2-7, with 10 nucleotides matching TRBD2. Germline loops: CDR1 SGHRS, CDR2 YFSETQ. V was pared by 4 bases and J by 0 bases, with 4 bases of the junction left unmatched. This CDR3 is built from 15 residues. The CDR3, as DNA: TGCGCCAGCAGCCTACTAGCGGGGTTCTCCTACGAGCAGTACTTC. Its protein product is CASSLLAGFSYEQYF.

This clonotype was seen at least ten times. CDR3 amino acids: CASTREFAYEQYF. The CDR3 nucleotides are TGTGCCAGCACGCGGGAGTTTGCCTACGAGCAGTACTTC. The chain carries TRBV12-3 or TRBV12-4 and TRBJ2-7; TRBD2 aligns across 7 bases. The CDR3 is 13 amino acids. After removal of 7 bases from V and 2 bases from J, the junction contained 5 bases not matched to a gene.

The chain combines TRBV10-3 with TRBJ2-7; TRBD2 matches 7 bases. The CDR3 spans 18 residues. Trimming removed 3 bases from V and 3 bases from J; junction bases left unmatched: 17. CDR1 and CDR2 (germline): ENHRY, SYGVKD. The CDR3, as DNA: TGTGCCATCAGTGATCGAGGTCAACGGGGGGTAAAGGTCTACGAGCAGTACTTC. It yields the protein CAISDRGQRGVKVYEQYF.

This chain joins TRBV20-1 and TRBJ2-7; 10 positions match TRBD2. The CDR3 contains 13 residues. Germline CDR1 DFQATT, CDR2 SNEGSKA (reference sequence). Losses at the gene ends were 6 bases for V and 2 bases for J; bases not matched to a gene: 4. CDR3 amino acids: CSANGLAAYEQYF. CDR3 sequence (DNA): TGCAGTGCCAATGGACTAGCGGCCTACGAGCAGTACTTC.

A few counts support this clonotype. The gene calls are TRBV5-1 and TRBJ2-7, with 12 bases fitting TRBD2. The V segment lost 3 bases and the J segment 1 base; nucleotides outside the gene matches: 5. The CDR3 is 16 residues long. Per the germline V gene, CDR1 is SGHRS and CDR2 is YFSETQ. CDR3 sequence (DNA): TGCGCCAGCAGCTGGACTAGCGGGACCAGGTCCTACGAGCAGTACTTC. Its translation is CASSWTSGTRSYEQYF.

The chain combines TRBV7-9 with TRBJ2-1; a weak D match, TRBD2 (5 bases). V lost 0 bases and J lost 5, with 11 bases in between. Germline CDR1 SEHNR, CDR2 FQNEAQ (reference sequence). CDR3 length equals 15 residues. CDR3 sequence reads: CASSLAGAEDNEQFF. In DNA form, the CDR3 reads TGTGCCAGCAGCTTAGCCGGAGCGGAGGACAATGAGCAGTTCTTC.

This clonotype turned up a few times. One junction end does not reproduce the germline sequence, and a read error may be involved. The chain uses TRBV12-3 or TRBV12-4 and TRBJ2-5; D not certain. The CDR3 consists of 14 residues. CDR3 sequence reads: CASSFEPRGFPEWF. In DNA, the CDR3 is TGTGCCAGCAGTTTCGAGCCCCGTGGGTTCCCAGAGTGGTTC.

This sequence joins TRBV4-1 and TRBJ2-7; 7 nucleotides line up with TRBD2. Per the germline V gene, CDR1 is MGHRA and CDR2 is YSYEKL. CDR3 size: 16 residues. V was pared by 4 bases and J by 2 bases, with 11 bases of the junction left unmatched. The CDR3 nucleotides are TGCGCCAGCAGCCGTCCGGGGCTAGCGGCAACCTACGAGCAGTACTTC. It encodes CASSRPGLAATYEQYF.